This passage covers 15 T cell receptor beta chains from one sample sequenced in a study of OX40 agonist ivuxolimab in advanced cancers. Using immunoSEQ multiplex PCR, the repertoire was profiled, and TCRdb retains in-frame clones only, with some absent. The sample includes under 70,000 clones, roughly 88% of them seen just once. Source: CD4+ or CD8+ T cells sorted from blood, taken in a trial of the OX40 agonist ivuxolimab. Source of these receptors: an adult with an advanced solid tumor such as melanoma, head and neck, liver or kidney cancer.

The chain is built from TRBV5-8 and TRBJ1-4; D unresolved. The CDR3 loop spans 13 amino acids. Germline-derived CDR1 and CDR2 are SGHTS and YDEGEE. The V end lost 2 bases, the J end lost 7 bases, and 9 bases lay between the germline ends. CDR3 DNA sequence: TGTGCCAGCAGCTTAAATCCGACTGAAAAACTGTTTTTT. It codes for CASSLNPTEKLFF.

The chain couples TRBV4-2 to TRBJ1-1; 7 positions match TRBD1. The CDR3 is made up of 14 amino acids. The germline V gene encodes CDR1 LGHNA and CDR2 YNFKEQ. Germline trimming cut 4 bases from V and 1 base from J; bases unmatched to any gene: 3. The CDR3 coding sequence is TGTGCCAGCAGCCCCGGGGACAGGAACACTGAAGCTTTCTTT. Its translation is CASSPGDRNTEAFF.

V gene TRBV11-2 combines with J gene TRBJ2-2; D could derive from TRBD1 or TRBD2 (5 bases each). This CDR3 contains 15 residues. Germline CDR1 reads SGHAT; CDR2 reads FQNNGV. The germline V and J ends were trimmed by 5 bases and 5 bases, with 15 bases remaining between them. Written as DNA, the CDR3 is TGTGCCAGCAGCCCGGGACGGGCGGAAACCGGGGAGCTGTTTTTT. Amino acid sequence: CASSPGRAETGELFF. Combining the CDR3 with reference TRBV11-2 and TRBJ2-2 gives the whole variable domain EAGVAQSPRYKIIEKRQSVAFWCNPISGHATLYWYQQILGQGPKLLIQFQNNGVVDDSQLPKDRFSAERLKGVDSTLKIQPAKLEDSAVYLCASSPGRAETGELFFGEGSRLTVL.

The rearrangement joins TRBV2 to TRBJ2-2, with D maybe TRBD2 (5 bases). Germline V gene sequence: CDR1 SNHLY, CDR2 FYNNEI. The germline V and J ends were trimmed by 4 bases and 0 bases, with 6 bases remaining between them. CDR3 length equals 14 residues. The CDR3 is CASSGETNTGELFF. The CDR3 DNA sequence: TGTGCCAGCAGTGGGGAGACGAACACCGGGGAGCTGTTTTTT.

Only a few counts were recorded for this clone. The J gene is TRBJ2-7, the V gene TRBV28, with TRBD1 as a possible D gene (6 bases). This CDR3 spans 16 amino acids. Germline values: CDR1 MDHEN, CDR2 SYDVKM. The V and J ends lost 3 bases and 3 bases respectively, with 18 bases between them. In DNA form, the CDR3 reads TGTGCCAGCAGTTTTATCGGGACACCAAGGGACTACGAGCAGTACTTC. Residues: CASSFIGTPRDYEQYF.

The V gene is TRBV11-3, the J gene TRBJ2-5; 7 bases fit TRBD2. Trimming removed 5 bases from V and 0 bases from J; junction bases left unmatched: 9. CDR1 is SGHNT and CDR2 is YENEEA in the germline V gene. The CDR3 is made up of 16 amino acids. The CDR3 sequence is CASSREGTTYQETQYF. The CDR3 DNA is TGTGCCAGCAGCCGCGAAGGGACTACATACCAAGAGACCCAGTACTTC. Filled out from reference TRBV11-3 and TRBJ2-5, the complete variable domain reads EAGVVQSPRYKIIEKKQPVAFWCNPISGHNTLYWYLQNLGQGPELLIRYENEEAVDDSQLPKDRFSAERLKGVDSTLKIQPAELGDSAVYLCASSREGTTYQETQYFGPGTRLLVL.

The gene calls are TRBV30 and TRBJ2-3, with 7 bases aligning to TRBD1. The junction had 11 bases not matched to a gene; V was cut back by 0 bases and J by 5 bases. There are 16 residues in the CDR3. Germline V gene data show CDR1 as GTSNPN and CDR2 as SVGIG (reference sequence). Written as DNA, the CDR3 is TGTGCCTGGAGTGTCAGTAGGGGGCCGAACTTAGATACGCAGTATTTT. Protein: CAWSVSRGPNLDTQYF.

This chain joins TRBV6-1 and TRBJ2-7, with D uncertain. Germline CDR1 MNHNS, CDR2 SASEGT. Deletions cut 2 bases from V and 4 bases from J, with 0 bases between. This CDR3 is 10 amino acids long. The DNA for the CDR3 is TGTGCCAGCAGTGAATACGAGCAGTACTTC. It codes for CASSEYEQYF.

The V gene is TRBV7-9, the J gene TRBJ2-3, with 10 bases aligning to TRBD2. Looked up from germline, CDR1 is SEHNR and CDR2 is FQNEAQ (reference sequence). The V segment lost 5 bases and the J segment 2 bases; nucleotides outside the gene matches: 7. The CDR3 covers 16 residues. The CDR3 sequence: CASSPGLAVPTDTQYF. Here the CDR3 DNA reads TGTGCCAGCAGCCCCGGACTAGCGGTCCCCACAGATACGCAGTATTTT.

This chain uses TRBV6-1 with TRBJ2-1, with D perhaps matching TRBD2 (6 bases). The ends were cut back, 6 bases at V and 7 bases at J, with 16 bases in the middle. The CDR3 runs 14 residues. The germline V gene encodes CDR1 MNHNS and CDR2 SASEGT. The CDR3, as DNA: TGTGCCAGCAGGGAGCGGGCCGGGGCAAATGAGCAGTTCTTC. Translating gives CASRERAGANEQFF.

The rearrangement uses TRBV19 and TRBJ2-5, with 10 bases aligning to TRBD2. J was trimmed by 4 bases and V by 5 bases; bases with no gene match: 10. Germline CDR1 LNHDA, CDR2 SQIVND (reference sequence). The CDR3 has 16 residues. This chain's CDR3 is CASSSWVAGGGETQYF. In nucleotides, the CDR3 is TGTGCCAGTAGTTCCTGGGTAGCGGGAGGTGGAGAGACCCAGTACTTC.

The V call is TRBV2, the J call TRBJ2-3, with 16 bases lining up with TRBD2. The junction had 6 bases not matched to a gene; V was cut back by 6 bases and J by 0 bases. The CDR3 consists of 18 residues. Germline V gives CDR1 SNHLY, CDR2 FYNNEI. The CDR3 region has the DNA TGTGCCAGCAGCCAAGGGACTAGCGGGAGGGAAAGCACAGATACGCAGTATTTT. It codes for CASSQGTSGRESTDTQYF.

V usage is TRBV5-1 and J usage is TRBJ1-6, with D perhaps matching TRBD1 (6 bases). Germline V lookup: CDR1 SGHRS, CDR2 YFSETQ. V lost 5 bases and J lost 7, with 22 bases in between. The CDR3 is 17 amino acids. The CDR3 bases are TGCGCCAGCAGTGAGAGGGACACCGGGGCTTGGAATTCACCCCTCCACTTT. It encodes CASSERDTGAWNSPLHF.

The V gene is TRBV5-1, the J gene TRBJ2-5; perhaps D is TRBD1 or TRBD2 (6 bases each). CDR3 length: 15 amino acids. The germline gives CDR1 SGHRS, CDR2 YFSETQ. V was cut by 4 bases and J by 1 base, with 14 bases left in between. This CDR3 reads CASSRTTRGQETQYF. The CDR3 coding sequence is TGCGCCAGCAGCCGGACTACCAGGGGCCAAGAGACCCAGTACTTC.

The V gene is TRBV29-1, the J gene TRBJ1-2, with 9 nucleotides matching TRBD1. Germline trimming cut 5 bases from V and 8 bases from J; bases unmatched to any gene: 9. Germline V CDR1 and CDR2: SQVTM, ANQGSEA. The length of the CDR3 is 13 residues. The CDR3 DNA reads as TGCAGCGTTCGGCCGACAGGGGGAGAGGGCTACACCTTC. Translating it yields CSVRPTGGEGYTF.